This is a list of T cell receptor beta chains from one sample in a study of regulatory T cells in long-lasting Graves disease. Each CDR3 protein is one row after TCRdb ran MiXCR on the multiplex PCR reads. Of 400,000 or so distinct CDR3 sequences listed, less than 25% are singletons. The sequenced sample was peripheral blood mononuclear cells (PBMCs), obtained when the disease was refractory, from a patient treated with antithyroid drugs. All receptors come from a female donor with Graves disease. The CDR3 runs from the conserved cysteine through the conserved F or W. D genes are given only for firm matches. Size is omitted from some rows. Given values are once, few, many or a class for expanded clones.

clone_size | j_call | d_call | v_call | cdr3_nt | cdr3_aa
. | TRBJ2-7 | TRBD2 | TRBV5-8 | TGTGCCAGCAGCTTGGTGGGACTAGAATATCAGCAGTACTTC | CASSLVGLEYQQYF
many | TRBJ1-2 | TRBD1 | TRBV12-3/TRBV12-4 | TGTGCCAGCACCCGTACAAAACCAAGGGACAGGCACCGCTATGGCTACACCTTC | CASTRTKPRDRHRYGYTF
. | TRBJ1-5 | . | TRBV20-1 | TGCAGTGCACTGGGGGAGTCAAATCAGCCCCAGCATTTT | CSALGESNQPQHF
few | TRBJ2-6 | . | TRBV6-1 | TGTGCCAGCAGTGAAGCGCTAGGGACACTGGGCTCTGGGGCCAACGTCCTGACTTTC | CASSEALGTLGSGANVLTF
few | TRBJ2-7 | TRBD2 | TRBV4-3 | TGCGCCAGCAGCCAGAATTCTAGCGGCGGACCCTACGAGCAGTACTTC | CASSQNSSGGPYEQYF
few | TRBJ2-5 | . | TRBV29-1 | TGCAGCGCCAGCCCCGGGACAAACCAAGAGACCCAGTACTTC | CSASPGTNQETQYF
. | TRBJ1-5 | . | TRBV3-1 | TGTGCCAGCAGCCAAGATAGTCCGGAGAATCAGCCCCAGCATTTT | CASSQDSPENQPQHF
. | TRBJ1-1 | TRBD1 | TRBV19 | TGTGCCAGTAGCACAGCGACAGGGGCGATGAACACTGAAGCTTTCTTT | CASSTATGAMNTEAFF
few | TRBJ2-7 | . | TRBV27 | TGTGCCAGCAGTCCCTTTGACCCGGCTACCGAGCAGTACTTC | CASSPFDPATEQYF
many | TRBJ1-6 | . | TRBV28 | TGTGCCAGCAGTTCCCAAACCACAACGGGCGGGGTCCTCCACTTT | CASSSQTTTGGVLHF
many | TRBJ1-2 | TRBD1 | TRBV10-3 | TGTGCCATCAATGGAAGGACAGGGGGCGGTGGCTACACCTTC | CAINGRTGGGGYTF
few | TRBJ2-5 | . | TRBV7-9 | TGTGCCAGCAGCTTATCCCCCCCGGGGGCCTTGCGCCAAGAGACCCAGTACTTC | CASSLSPPGALRQETQYF
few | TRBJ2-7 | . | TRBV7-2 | TGTGCCAGCAGCCCCACCCCCGGAACCAACTACGAGCAGTACTTC | CASSPTPGTNYEQYF
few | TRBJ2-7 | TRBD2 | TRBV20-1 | TGCAGTGCTACCGGGACTAGCGGGAGGGCTTCCTACGAGCAGTACTTC | CSATGTSGRASYEQYF
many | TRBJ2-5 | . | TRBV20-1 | TGCAGTGCTAGAGACCTCTCGGAGACCCAGTACTTC | CSARDLSETQYF
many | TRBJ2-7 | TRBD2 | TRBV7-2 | TGTGCCAGCAGCTTAGATATGGCGGGAGTGGGTCACGAGCAGTACTTC | CASSLDMAGVGHEQYF
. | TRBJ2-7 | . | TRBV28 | TGTGCCAGCAGTCCACCCGGGGCTGCTTGGGAGCAGTACTTC | CASSPPGAAWEQYF
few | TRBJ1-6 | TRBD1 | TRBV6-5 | TGTGCCAGCAGTTACCCCGGGACAGGCGCCTATAATTCACCCCTCCACTTT | CASSYPGTGAYNSPLHF
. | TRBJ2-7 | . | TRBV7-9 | TGTGCCAGCAGCTCTCTAACTCCCCCCCGCTCCTACGAGCAGTACTTC | CASSSLTPPRSYEQYF
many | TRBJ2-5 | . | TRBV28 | TGTGCCAGCAGTTTATACCCGGGACATCTCCAAGAGACCCAGTACTTC | CASSLYPGHLQETQYF
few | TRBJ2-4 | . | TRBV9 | TGTGCCAGCAGCCCAGTGAAAGAAATGGTGGGAAACATTCAGTACTTC | CASSPVKEMVGNIQYF
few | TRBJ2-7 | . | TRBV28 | TGTGCCAGCCCGCCGACACCCTCCTACGAGCAGCACTTC | CASPPTPSYEQHF
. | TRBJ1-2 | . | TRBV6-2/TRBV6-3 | TGTACCAGCGTCAAAGATACGACACCTTATGGCTACACCTTC | CTSVKDTTPYGYTF
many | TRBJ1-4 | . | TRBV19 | TGTGCCAGTAGTGGAACCGGGACACCTAATGAAAAACTGTTTTTT | CASSGTGTPNEKLFF
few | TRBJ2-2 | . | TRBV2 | TGTGCCAGCGTAAAGGGGGCGAACACCGGGGAGCTGTTTTTT | CASVKGANTGELFF
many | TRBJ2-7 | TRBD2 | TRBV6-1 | TGTGCCGCAGGCGGGACTAGCGGCCTCCGGGAACCCTACGAGCAGTACTTC | CAAGGTSGLREPYEQYF
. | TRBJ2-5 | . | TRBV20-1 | TGCAGTGCTAGCCTGGGAGAGGCCCAGTACTTC | CSASLGEAQYF
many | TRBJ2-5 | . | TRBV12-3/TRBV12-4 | TGTGCCAGCAGCTTATCTCTCCGAGAGACCCAGTACTTC | CASSLSLRETQYF
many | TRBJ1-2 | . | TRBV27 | TGTGCCAGCAGTCCGGGGATCGGGGGCTACACCTTC | CASSPGIGGYTF
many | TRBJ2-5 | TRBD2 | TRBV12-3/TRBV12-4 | TGTGCCAGCAGTCCGCCGGGAGGGACCCAGTACTTC | CASSPPGGTQYF
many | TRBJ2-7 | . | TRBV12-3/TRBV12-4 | TGTGCCAGCAGTTTAGGGGGGTGGAGCTCCTACGAGCAGTACTTC | CASSLGGWSSYEQYF
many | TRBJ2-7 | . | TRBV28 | TGTGCCAGCAGTTTAGGCGGGACAAACTACGAGCAGTACTTC | CASSLGGTNYEQYF
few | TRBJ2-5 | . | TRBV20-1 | TGCAGTGCTAGAGATTTTACGGGAAGGAGGGGAGAGACCCAGTACTTC | CSARDFTGRRGETQYF
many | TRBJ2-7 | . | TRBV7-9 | TGTGCCAGCAGCTTAGCGCTGTCCTACGAGCAGTACTTC | CASSLALSYEQYF
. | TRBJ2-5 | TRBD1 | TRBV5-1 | TGCGCCAGCAGCTTAGACAGGGGAGAAGAGACCCAGTACTTC | CASSLDRGEETQYF
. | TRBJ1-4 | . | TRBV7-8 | TGTGCCAGCAGCAATCGGGGAGAACCTAATGAAAAACTGTTTTTT | CASSNRGEPNEKLFF
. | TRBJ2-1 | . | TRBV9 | TGTGCCAGCAGCGTAGGGGGGGCAGCCTACAATGAGCAGTTCTTC | CASSVGGAAYNEQFF
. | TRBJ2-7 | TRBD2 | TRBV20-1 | TGCAGTGCTAGAGATCATCGGGGGCTAGCGGGCCAGATCTACGAGCAGTACTTC | CSARDHRGLAGQIYEQYF
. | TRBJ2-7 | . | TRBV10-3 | TGTGCCATCAGTGACGACCGGGACATCATCTACGAGCAGTACTTC | CAISDDRDIIYEQYF
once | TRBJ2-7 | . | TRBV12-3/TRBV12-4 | TGTGCCAGCAGTCATATCGGCGGGGCCACCTACGAGCAGTACTTC | CASSHIGGATYEQYF
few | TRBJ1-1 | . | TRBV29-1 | TGCAGCGTTGTGGACAGTCAAAGCACTGAAGCTTTCTTT | CSVVDSQSTEAFF